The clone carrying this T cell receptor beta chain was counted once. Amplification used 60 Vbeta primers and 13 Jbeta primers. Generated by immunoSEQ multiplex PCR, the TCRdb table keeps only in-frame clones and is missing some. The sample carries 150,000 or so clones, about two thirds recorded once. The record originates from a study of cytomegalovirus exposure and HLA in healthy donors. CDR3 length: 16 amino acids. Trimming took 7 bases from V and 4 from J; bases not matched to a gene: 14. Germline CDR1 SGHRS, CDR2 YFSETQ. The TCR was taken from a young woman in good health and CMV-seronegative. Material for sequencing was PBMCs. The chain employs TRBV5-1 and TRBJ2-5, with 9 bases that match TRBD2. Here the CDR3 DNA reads TGCGCCAGCGGCCTTACCCCAGCGGGGGGTGTAGAGACCCAGTACTTC. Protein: CASGLTPAGGVETQYF.